This T cell receptor (beta chain) was retrieved from a study of cytomegalovirus exposure and HLA in healthy donors. Findings and limits, study-wide: Researchers catalogued approximately 170 TCR beta chains as cytomegalovirus-associated. The tendency of first-cohort TCR clusters to co-occur in the approximately 120 validation repertoires was identified by a subsequent analysis.

A word on this clone: Its antigen is undetermined.

Germline V gives CDR1 SGHRS, CDR2 YFSETQ. Unmatched junction bases numbered 1, after V lost 0 bases and J lost 0 bases. CDR3 length: 15 residues. Profiled with immunoSEQ multiplex PCR; TCRdb holds only in-frame clones, not every one. The sample lists some 110,000 clones; around 86% were seen once. This receptor was identified in a man younger than 30 in good health and CMV-seronegative. Sequencing was done on a sample of PBMCs. This chain connects TRBV5-1 to TRBJ1-2, with 8 bases identical to TRBD1. The CDR3 nucleotides read TGCGCCAGCAGCTTGGCCAGGGGGCCTAACTATGGCTACACCTTC. It yields the protein CASSLARGPNYGYTF.